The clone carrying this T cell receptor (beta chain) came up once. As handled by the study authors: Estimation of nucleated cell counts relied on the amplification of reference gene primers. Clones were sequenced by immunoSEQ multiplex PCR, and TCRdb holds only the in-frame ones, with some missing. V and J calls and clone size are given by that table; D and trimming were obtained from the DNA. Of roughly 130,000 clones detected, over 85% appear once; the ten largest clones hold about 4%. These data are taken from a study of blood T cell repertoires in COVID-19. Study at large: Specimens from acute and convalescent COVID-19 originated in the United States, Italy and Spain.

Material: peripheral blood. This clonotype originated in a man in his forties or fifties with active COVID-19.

The CDR3: CASSGPSSYEQYF. The DNA of the CDR3 is TGTGCCAGCAGCGGACCTAGTTCCTACGAGCAGTACTTC. The chain carries TRBV9 and TRBJ2-7, with unresolved D. CDR1 is SGDLS and CDR2 is YYNGEE in the germline V gene. Trimming cost V 3 bases and J 1 base, with 8 bases left between them. The CDR3 runs to 13 residues.